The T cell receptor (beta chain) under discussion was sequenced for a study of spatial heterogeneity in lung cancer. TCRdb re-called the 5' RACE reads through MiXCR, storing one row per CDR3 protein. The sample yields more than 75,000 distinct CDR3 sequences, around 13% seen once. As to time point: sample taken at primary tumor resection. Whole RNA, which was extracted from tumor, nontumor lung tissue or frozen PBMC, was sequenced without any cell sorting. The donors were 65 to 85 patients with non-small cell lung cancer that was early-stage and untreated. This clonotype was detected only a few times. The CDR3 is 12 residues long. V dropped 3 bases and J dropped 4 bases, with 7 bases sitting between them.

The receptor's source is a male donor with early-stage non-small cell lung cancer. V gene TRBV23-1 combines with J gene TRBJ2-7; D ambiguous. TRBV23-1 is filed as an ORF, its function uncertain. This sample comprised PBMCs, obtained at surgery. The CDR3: CASSHPRYEQYF. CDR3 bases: TGCGCCAGCAGTCACCCGCGTTACGAGCAGTACTTC.